These T cell receptor beta chains were read from a single sample in a study of beta chain features in type 1 diabetes. Measured with immunoSEQ multiplex PCR; TCRdb has only the in-frame clones, and not every one. Here the sample spans under 250,000 clones, about 14% being singletons. The sequenced sample consisted of naive CD4+ T cells from blood. The receptors originated from a woman in her thirties or forties in good health. CDR3s include the opening cysteine and the closing phenylalanine or tryptophan. The D gene is left open where the match is weak. The listing skips clone size in some rows; elsewhere it reads once, few, many or a size class.

J gene: TRBJ2-1; D gene: NA; clone size: few; V gene: TRBV2; CDR3 DNA: TGTGCCAGCTGGGGGGTACGGGGGTCCTCCTACAATGAGCAGTTCTTC; CDR3 protein: CASWGVRGSSYNEQFF
J gene: TRBJ1-4; D gene: TRBD1; clone size: NA; V gene: TRBV11-2; CDR3 DNA: TGTGCCAGCAGCTCTGGACAGGGGGCCCTAACTAATGAAAAACTGTTTTTT; CDR3 protein: CASSSGQGALTNEKLFF
J gene: TRBJ2-1; D gene: TRBD2; clone size: NA; V gene: TRBV9; CDR3 DNA: TGTGCCAGCAGCGCGGGACTAGGTTCCAATGAGCAGTTCTTC; CDR3 protein: CASSAGLGSNEQFF
J gene: TRBJ2-2; D gene: NA; clone size: few; V gene: TRBV5-1; CDR3 DNA: TGCGCCAGCACGGAGGCGGATGCGAACACCGGGGAGCTGTTTTTT; CDR3 protein: CASTEADANTGELFF
J gene: TRBJ2-7; D gene: NA; clone size: NA; V gene: TRBV6-5; CDR3 DNA: TGTGCCAGCAGTTACATGGGGGGCGAGCAGTACTTC; CDR3 protein: CASSYMGGEQYF
J gene: TRBJ2-3; D gene: TRBD2; clone size: NA; V gene: TRBV10-3; CDR3 DNA: TGTGCCATCAGTGACCCGAGACCTGGACTAGCGGGGGGTGATACGCAGTATTTT; CDR3 protein: CAISDPRPGLAGGDTQYF
J gene: TRBJ1-5; D gene: NA; clone size: NA; V gene: TRBV2; CDR3 DNA: TGTGCCAGCAGTCTGGACAGTAGCAATCAGCCCCAGCATTTT; CDR3 protein: CASSLDSSNQPQHF
J gene: TRBJ2-3; D gene: TRBD1; clone size: few; V gene: TRBV29-1; CDR3 DNA: TGCAGCGTTGCCAGGGGGCTTCCCACAGATACGCAGTATTTT; CDR3 protein: CSVARGLPTDTQYF
J gene: TRBJ2-1; D gene: TRBD2; clone size: few; V gene: TRBV10-3; CDR3 DNA: TGTGCCATCAGTGCCACGACTAGCGGGGGGGTTGAGCAGTTCTTC; CDR3 protein: CAISATTSGGVEQFF
J gene: TRBJ2-5; D gene: TRBD2; clone size: few; V gene: TRBV9; CDR3 DNA: TGTGCCAGCAGCGTAGGGGGACTAGCAGGCGAGACCCAGTACTTC; CDR3 protein: CASSVGGLAGETQYF
J gene: TRBJ2-2; D gene: TRBD1; clone size: few; V gene: TRBV7-8; CDR3 DNA: TGTGCCAGCAGCCCGGACAGGGCTAACACCGGGGAGCTGTTTTTT; CDR3 protein: CASSPDRANTGELFF
J gene: TRBJ1-6; D gene: NA; clone size: NA; V gene: TRBV7-9; CDR3 DNA: TGTGCCAGCAGCTATGAGAAGGGGCCCCTCCACTTT; CDR3 protein: CASSYEKGPLHF
J gene: TRBJ2-3; D gene: TRBD2; clone size: NA; V gene: TRBV9; CDR3 DNA: TGTGCCAGCAGCGTAGGCCCACTAGCGGGGAGGGTAACAGATACGCAGTATTTT; CDR3 protein: CASSVGPLAGRVTDTQYF
J gene: TRBJ2-3; D gene: NA; clone size: NA; V gene: TRBV7-9; CDR3 DNA: TGTGCCAGCAGCTTAGCTCTCGGTAGCAAAGATACGCAGTATTTT; CDR3 protein: CASSLALGSKDTQYF